This T cell receptor (beta chain) was recovered during a study of T cell responses to AZD1222 COVID-19 vaccine. Turning to this clone: Its antigen is undetermined.

Study conclusions and caveats: In the spike-specific TCR repertoire, nearly half reportedly target unmutated variant regions.

Some clones are missing from TCRdb's copy, which holds only in-frame ones; the method was immunoSEQ multiplex PCR. The table records about 99,000 clones, roughly 90% of them present only once. Germline loops: CDR1 MNHNS, CDR2 SASEGT. V was clipped by 2 bases and J by 4 bases, with 15 bases between them. This CDR3 has 15 residues. This receptor was obtained from an adult who received the AZD1222 COVID-19 vaccine. The chain combines TRBV6-1 with TRBJ2-7; a weak D match, TRBD2 (5 bases). The sample was peripheral blood, taken 28 days after the second AZD1222 dose. CDR3 in amino acids: CASSEYGESSYEQYF. For the CDR3, the DNA is TGTGCCAGCAGTGAATACGGGGAATCAAGTTACGAGCAGTACTTC.